The T cell receptor beta chain under discussion was sequenced for a study of CD8+CD57+ T cells in acquired aplastic anemia. Study context: Recorded DNA amounts for sorted CD4+ and CD8+ cells had an average of approximately 2.9 ug. Study conclusions and caveats: Statistical testing detected no significant gap in CD8+ Simpson's diversity between patients and controls.

Both TCR beta VDJ combination and CDR3 sequence profiling were carried out. Genomic DNA was the template for this profiling. MiXCR, run by TCRdb on the reads, gives a single entry per CDR3 protein. The sample has roughly 120,000 distinct CDR3 sequences, about 60% seen once. This clonotype was detected many times. As yet, its antigen is unknown. Patients picked for sequencing had shown CD8+CD57+ cell expansion detected by flow cytometry. Among the patients, none had received any therapy at the time of blood sampling. The CDR3 length is 15 residues. In germline, CDR1 is SGDLS, CDR2 YYNGEE. The germline V and J ends were trimmed by 4 bases and 8 bases, with 19 bases remaining between them.

The specimen was sorted CD4+, CD8+, or CD8+CD57+ T cells (not recorded which) from PBMCs. V is TRBV9 and J is TRBJ1-5, with D maybe TRBD1 (5 bases). The receptor was isolated from a human donor with aplastic anemia. The CDR3 reads CASSPSLGVKEPQHF. Written as DNA, the CDR3 is TGTGCCAGCAGCCCCTCGTTGGGGGTGAAGGAGCCCCAGCATTTT.